A selection of T cell receptor beta chains follows, all from one sample in a study of cytomegalovirus exposure and HLA in healthy donors. TCRdb keeps only in-frame clones here, not all; method: immunoSEQ multiplex PCR. The repertoire holds 150,000 to 200,000 clones, with around 86% as singletons. The sequenced sample consisted of PBMCs. The source of these receptors is a woman aged 18-29 years in good health and CMV-seronegative. The CDR3 runs from the conserved cysteine through the conserved F or W. The D gene is left open where the match is weak. Some rows mark clone size as missing; the rest say once, few, many or name a class of expanded clone.

TRBJ2-3 | TRBV11-2 | NA | TRBD2 | CASSLGLAALTDTQYF | TGTGCCAGCAGCCTTGGACTAGCGGCTCTTACAGATACGCAGTATTTT
TRBJ1-6 | TRBV6-5 | NA | NA | CASSYAGNNSPLHF | TGTGCCAGCAGTTACGCGGGGAATAATTCACCCCTCCACTTT
TRBJ2-7 | TRBV5-8 | NA | NA | CASSLGGGNSYEQYF | TGTGCCAGCAGTTTGGGTGGGGGCAACTCCTACGAGCAGTACTTC
TRBJ2-1 | TRBV6-1 | NA | TRBD2 | CASRSFTSGNEQFF | TGTGCCAGCAGATCTTTTACTAGCGGCAATGAGCAGTTCTTC
TRBJ2-2 | TRBV5-4 | NA | NA | CASSLGQPNTGELFF | TGTGCCAGCAGCTTGGGACAGCCAAACACCGGGGAGCTGTTTTTT
TRBJ2-7 | TRBV10-3 | NA | TRBD1 | CAISGTGVYEQYF | TGTGCCATCAGTGGGACAGGGGTGTACGAGCAGTACTTC
TRBJ1-2 | TRBV5-1 | NA | TRBD1 | CASSLGQGVGYTF | TGCGCCAGCAGCTTGGGGCAGGGGGTAGGCTACACCTTC
TRBJ2-1 | TRBV15 | NA | TRBD2 | CATSRDGFAGGFEQFF | TGTGCCACCAGCAGAGACGGATTTGCGGGAGGGTTTGAGCAGTTCTTC
TRBJ1-1 | TRBV19 | NA | TRBD1 | CASISRDRLNTEAFF | TGTGCCAGTATATCTCGGGACAGATTGAACACTGAAGCTTTCTTT
TRBJ1-1 | TRBV6-6 | NA | TRBD1 | CASSSRTGMNTEAFF | TGTGCCAGCAGCTCCCGGACAGGGATGAACACTGAAGCTTTCTTT
TRBJ1-1 | TRBV11-1 | NA | NA | CASGHLSTEAFF | TGTGCCAGCGGACATCTCAGCACTGAAGCTTTCTTT
TRBJ1-2 | TRBV6-1 | NA | NA | CASSEPHRVPYGYTF | TGTGCCAGCAGTGAACCTCACAGGGTTCCCTATGGCTACACCTTC
TRBJ2-3 | TRBV2 | NA | NA | CASSEALLALRTDTQYF | TGTGCCAGCAGTGAAGCGCTTCTGGCACTACGCACAGATACGCAGTATTTT
TRBJ1-5 | TRBV2 | NA | NA | CASNLGGASYSNQPQHF | TGTGCCAGCAACTTAGGGGGGGCCTCGTATAGCAATCAGCCCCAGCATTTT
TRBJ1-1 | TRBV29-1 | NA | NA | CSVLRDMNTEAFF | TGCAGCGTTCTCAGGGATATGAACACTGAAGCTTTCTTT
TRBJ2-3 | TRBV6-1 | NA | TRBD1 | CASSNTGEWTDTQYF | TGTGCCAGCAGTAATACAGGGGAATGGACAGATACGCAGTATTTT
TRBJ1-1 | TRBV18 | NA | TRBD1 | CASSSRDRQNTEAFF | TGTGCCAGCTCAAGTCGGGACAGGCAAAACACTGAAGCTTTCTTT
TRBJ1-1 | TRBV15 | NA | TRBD1 | CATSRDSRQGADSEAFF | TGTGCCACCAGCAGAGATTCGAGGCAGGGGGCAGACTCTGAAGCTTTCTTT
TRBJ1-1 | TRBV6-6 | NA | NA | CASSWGWVMNTEAFF | TGTGCCAGCAGTTGGGGCTGGGTGATGAACACTGAAGCTTTCTTT
TRBJ2-3 | TRBV7-2 | NA | TRBD1 | CASSPNPQGASTDTQYF | TGTGCCAGCAGCCCCAACCCCCAGGGGGCCAGCACAGATACGCAGTATTTT
TRBJ1-1 | TRBV15 | NA | NA | CATSRGTRANEAFF | TGTGCCACCAGCAGGGGGACAAGGGCTAATGAAGCTTTCTTT
TRBJ2-5 | TRBV5-1 | NA | TRBD2 | CASSLVSSGGPNQETQYF | TGCGCCAGCAGCTTGGTTAGTAGCGGGGGCCCAAACCAAGAGACCCAGTACTTC
TRBJ2-7 | TRBV9 | NA | TRBD1 | CASSAMTGVFHEQYF | TGTGCCAGCAGCGCTATGACAGGGGTGTTCCACGAGCAGTACTTC
TRBJ1-5 | TRBV4-1 | once | NA | CASSRPGGPQHF | TGCGCCAGCAGCCGCCCCGGAGGGCCCCAGCATTTT
TRBJ2-1 | TRBV11-3 | NA | TRBD1 | CASSTEGQGKVNNEQFF | TGTGCCAGCAGCACCGAGGGACAGGGTAAAGTAAACAATGAGCAGTTCTTC
TRBJ1-5 | TRBV6-5 | NA | NA | CASSYGPLGNQPQHF | TGTGCCAGCAGTTACGGGCCCCTGGGCAATCAGCCCCAGCATTTT
TRBJ1-5 | TRBV19 | NA | NA | CASSITGSGPQHF | TGTGCCAGTAGTATAACAGGGTCTGGGCCCCAGCATTTT
TRBJ2-1 | TRBV11-2 | NA | NA | CATEGGRSYNEQFF | TGTGCCACCGAGGGAGGCCGCTCCTACAATGAGCAGTTCTTC
TRBJ1-6 | TRBV30 | NA | NA | CAWMREGKGSPLHF | TGTGCCTGGATGCGGGAGGGGAAGGGGTCACCCCTCCACTTT
TRBJ2-5 | TRBV5-1 | NA | NA | CASSTQQGPGVETQYF | TGCGCCAGCAGCACCCAACAGGGCCCAGGTGTGGAGACCCAGTACTTC
TRBJ2-2 | TRBV7-8 | NA | NA | CASSEFLGVENTGELFF | TGTGCCAGCAGCGAATTCCTAGGGGTCGAGAACACCGGGGAGCTGTTTTTT
TRBJ2-2 | TRBV30 | NA | TRBD1 | CACTGTGDTGELFF | TGTGCCTGCACCGGGACAGGGGACACCGGGGAGCTGTTTTTT
TRBJ1-1 | TRBV19 | NA | NA | CATQMRGAEAFF | TGTGCCACCCAGATGCGGGGGGCTGAAGCTTTCTTT
TRBJ2-7 | TRBV29-1 | NA | NA | CSVAPTADSYEQYF | TGCAGCGTTGCCCCTACAGCTGACTCCTACGAGCAGTACTTC
TRBJ2-2 | TRBV6-5 | NA | NA | CASRMGGHSELFF | TGTGCCAGCAGAATGGGAGGACACTCGGAGCTGTTTTTT
TRBJ1-5 | TRBV5-1 | few | NA | CASSLGPYDRDYSNQPQHF | TGCGCCAGCAGCCTCGGCCCTTACGATCGGGATTATAGCAATCAGCCCCAGCATTTT
TRBJ1-2 | TRBV6-5 | NA | TRBD1 | CASRTTARGQGYTF | TGTGCCAGCAGGACAACAGCCAGGGGGCAGGGCTACACCTTC
TRBJ1-2 | TRBV28 | NA | TRBD1 | CASSLPLPGTGELVGYTF | TGTGCCAGCAGTTTACCCCTTCCCGGGACAGGGGAGTTGGTGGGCTACACCTTC
TRBJ1-6 | TRBV5-1 | many | NA | CASSLMDQGSAPLHF | TGCGCCAGCAGCTTGATGGATCAGGGGTCCGCACCCCTCCACTTT